Following are 19 T cell receptor beta chains from one sample sequenced in a study of T cells in Graves' hyperthyroidism and ophthalmopathy (dated by TCRdb to about 2019). The protocol used for the library was multiplex PCR. Sequenced on an Illumina HiSeq 2000. The TCR beta CDR3 regions were amplified from the RNA transcripts. The TCR CDR3 was subjected to a first round of RT-PCR using the HTBI primer set and the Qiagen OneStep RT-PCR kit. TCRdb reworked the public reads: Q25 trimming with fastp, MiXCR clone assembly, productive beta chains retained. All rows with the same CDR3 protein become a single entry with the most common DNA and genes. Present in this sample are roughly 750,000 distinct CDR3 sequences, about 15% of which were seen just once. The top ten hold roughly 8% of the sample. Specimen: blood. Receptors originate from a man between 18 and 35 years old with Graves' hyperthyroidism.

This clonotype came up many times. The chain employs TRBV12-3 or TRBV12-4 and TRBJ2-5; the D is unclear. CDR3 size: 14 residues. V was clipped by 3 bases and J by 1 base, with 9 bases between them. The CDR3 DNA sequence: TGTGCCAGCAGTTTGGGTGTTGTCCAAGAGACCCAGTACTTC. This codes for CASSLGVVQETQYF.

This clonotype was recorded many times. The V gene is TRBV19, the J gene TRBJ2-7, with 8 bases fitting TRBD2. The CDR3 is made up of 15 amino acids. Germline trimming cut 3 bases from V and 2 bases from J; bases unmatched to any gene: 6. Germline CDR1 reads LNHDA; CDR2 reads SQIVND (reference sequence). The CDR3 region has the DNA TGTGCCAGTAGTATGAACGGGAGGGCCACCTACGAGCAGTACTTC. Translation gives CASSMNGRATYEQYF.

In nucleotides, the CDR3 is TGTGCCAGCACCGAGAGAGGGGGGCACGAGCAGTACTTC. It yields the protein CASTERGGHEQYF. The V call is TRBV28, the J call TRBJ2-7; D possibly uses TRBD1 or TRBD2 (6 bases each). This CDR3 has 13 amino acids. Germline CDR1 and CDR2: MDHEN and SYDVKM. Trimming stripped 7 bases from V and 5 bases from J, with 15 bases between.

The chain employs TRBV28 and TRBJ2-6; tentative D call: TRBD1 (6 bases). The CDR3 consists of 15 residues. The germline V gene has CDR1 MDHEN and CDR2 SYDVKM. Trimming took off 5 bases at V and 4 bases at J, with 12 bases between the two ends. The CDR3 here is CASSTGFKGANVLTF. The DNA for the CDR3 is TGTGCCAGCAGTACAGGGTTCAAAGGGGCCAACGTCCTGACTTTC.

This clonotype came up many times. The chain carries TRBV28 and TRBJ1-1; 8 bases fit TRBD1. V shed 9 bases and J 3 bases; nucleotides not matched to a gene: 9. This CDR3 contains 14 residues. Per germline, CDR1 MDHEN and CDR2 SYDVKM. The CDR3 nucleotides are TGTGCCAGTACCTCGGGACAGGCCTACACTGAAGCTTTCTTT. This sequence encodes CASTSGQAYTEAFF.

This clonotype was picked up many times. The chain combines TRBV20-1 with TRBJ1-6; 9 nucleotides agree with TRBD1. Trimming removed 3 bases from V and 10 bases from J; junction bases left unmatched: 1. CDR1 and CDR2 (germline): DFQATT, SNEGSKA (reference sequence). The CDR3 is 12 amino acids. The CDR3 nucleotides are TGCAGTGCTAGGGACAGGGGATCACCCCTCCACTTT. As protein: CSARDRGSPLHF.

Comment on this clonotype: A much larger clone differs by one base, so this may be a read error. The CDR3 here is CSAREPGLAQYF. CDR3 nucleotides: TGCAGTGCTAGAGAGCCAGGGTTGGCCCAGTACTTC. The rearrangement uses TRBV20-1 and TRBJ2-5, with a weak D call TRBD1 (5 bases). Per the germline V gene, CDR1 is DFQATT and CDR2 is SNEGSKA (reference sequence). V was pared by 0 bases and J by 9 bases, with 11 bases between. CDR3 size: 12 residues.

The V call is TRBV5-1, the J call TRBJ2-7, with 7 bases lining up with TRBD2. The length of the CDR3 is 17 residues. The germline V gene encodes CDR1 SGHRS and CDR2 YFSETQ. The V and J ends lost 1 base and 2 bases, in that order; junction bases with no gene match: 12. CDR3 sequence (DNA): TGCGCCAGCAGCTTGACCCAAGCGGGAACCACTACCTACGAGCAGTACTTC. Its protein product is CASSLTQAGTTTYEQYF. The full variable domain, in which reference TRBV5-1 and TRBJ2-7 provide the parts outside the CDR3, is KAGVTQTPRYLIKTRGQQVTLSCSPISGHRSVSWYQQTPGQGLQFLFEYFSETQRNKGNFPGRFSGRQFSNSRSEMNVSTLELGDSALYLCASSLTQAGTTTYEQYFGPGTRLTVT.

This chain links TRBV27 with TRBJ2-3; D unclear. This CDR3 is 16 amino acids long. Trimming took 0 bases from V and 1 from J, leaving 11 bases between them. Germline V gene data show CDR1 as MNHEY and CDR2 as SMNVEV (reference sequence). The CDR3 protein is CASSLSPVPGTDTQYF. As DNA, the CDR3 is TGTGCCAGCAGTTTATCCCCGGTCCCTGGCACAGATACGCAGTATTTT.

The chain carries TRBV6-1 and TRBJ1-2, with 7 bases that match TRBD1. The CDR3 length is 13 residues. V trimming: 6 bases; J trimming: 8 bases; junction bases outside the gene matches: 9. Germline V gene data show CDR1 as MNHNS and CDR2 as SASEGT. CDR3 DNA: TGTGCCAGCAGCTCCGGACAGGACAAAGGCTACACCTTC. As protein: CASSSGQDKGYTF.

Ten or more counts support this clonotype. The rearrangement joins TRBV6-1 to TRBJ2-2, with D possibly TRBD1 on 5 matching bases. The CDR3 extends over 17 amino acids. Between the trimmed V and J ends, which lost 2 bases and 1 base, there was a span of 14 bases. CDR1 is MNHNS, CDR2 SASEGT, per germline. The CDR3 bases are TGTGCCAGCAGTGAATGGGTGGGGCCTGGGAACACCGGGGAGCTGTTTTTT. Encoded protein: CASSEWVGPGNTGELFF.

The table lists this clonotype with a few counts. The chain's CDR3 is CASSPTRKRNTEAFF. The CDR3 nucleotides read TGTGCCAGCAGTCCCACAAGGAAAAGGAACACTGAAGCTTTCTTT. The V call is TRBV6-1, the J call TRBJ1-1; D call uncertain. The CDR3 covers 15 residues. Germline loops: CDR1 MNHNS, CDR2 SASEGT. Deletions cut 5 bases from V and 1 base from J, with 14 bases between.

This clonotype was observed a few times. The chain has TRBV24-1 and TRBJ2-1; 8 positions match TRBD2. CDR3 length equals 18 residues. Trimming cost V 3 bases and J 0 bases; bases outside gene matches: 9. Germline CDR1 is KGHDR and CDR2 is SFDVKD. The CDR3 DNA is TGTGCCACCAGTGATCGAGGGCAAAGCGGGAGCTCCTACAATGAGCAGTTCTTC. It yields the protein CATSDRGQSGSSYNEQFF.

This clonotype was observed a handful of times. This chain connects TRBV19 to TRBJ2-1; 15 nucleotides line up with TRBD2. The CDR3 extends over 17 amino acids. CDR1 and CDR2 (germline): LNHDA, SQIVND (reference sequence). V lost 8 bases, J lost 7 bases, and 12 bases stayed unmatched. CDR3 bases: TGTGCCAGTCGAGAGAGGGGAGGACTAGCGGGAGGGAATGAGCAGTTCTTC. Translated: CASRERGGLAGGNEQFF.

This clonotype has at least ten counts. J is TRBJ1-2 and V is TRBV5-5, with D possibly matching TRBD1 (6 bases). Looked up from germline, CDR1 is SGHKS and CDR2 is YYEKEE (reference sequence). V was clipped by 4 bases and J by 4 bases, with 20 bases between them. This CDR3 spans 16 amino acids. The CDR3: CASSTLAGQGTYGYTF. CDR3 sequence (DNA): TGTGCCAGCAGCACCCTTGCGGGGCAGGGGACCTATGGCTACACCTTC.

This clonotype was detected only a few times. V gene TRBV6-5 combines with J gene TRBJ1-5, with a weak D call TRBD1 (6 bases). V lost 0 bases to trimming and J lost 6 bases, with 9 bases between them. CDR1 and CDR2 (germline): MNHEY, SVGAGI. CDR3 length equals 14 residues. Here the CDR3 DNA reads TGTGCCAGCAGTTACTCTCAGGGGAGTCAGCCCCAGCATTTT. Protein product: CASSYSQGSQPQHF.

In this sample, this clonotype turned up a few times. The V gene is TRBV7-2, the J gene TRBJ2-5, with D perhaps TRBD2 (6 bases). The CDR3 contains 15 residues. Germline V gives CDR1 SGHTA, CDR2 FQGNSA. Trimming left V 3 bases short and J 5 bases short, with 16 bases between. CDR3 protein: CASSFQRGLGETQYF. For the CDR3, the DNA is TGTGCCAGCAGCTTTCAACGGGGGTTGGGGGAGACCCAGTACTTC. Full variable domain (outside the CDR3, taken from reference TRBV7-2 and TRBJ2-5): GAGVSQSPSNKVTEKGKDVELRCDPISGHTALYWYRQSLGQGLEFLIYFQGNSAPDKSGLPSDRFSAERTGGSVSTLTIQRTQQEDSAVYLCASSFQRGLGETQYFGPGTRLLVL.

The genes are TRBV6-1 and TRBJ1-1, with 7 bases aligning to TRBD1. This CDR3 is built from 13 residues. V lost 5 bases, J lost 11 bases, and 11 bases stayed unmatched. Germline V CDR1 and CDR2: MNHNS, SASEGT. The CDR3 loop reads CASSYSRGLGAFF. CDR3 nucleotide sequence: TGTGCCAGCAGTTACTCTAGGGGGCTGGGGGCTTTCTTT.

The V and J genes are TRBV29-1 and TRBJ2-7; tentative D call: TRBD1 (5 bases). V was shortened by 4 bases and J by 6 bases, with 16 bases between the two germline ends. This CDR3 is 13 amino acids long. Germline V CDR1 and CDR2: SQVTM, ANQGSEA. CDR3 residues: CSVVQGSGVEQYF. Here the CDR3 DNA reads TGCAGCGTTGTTCAGGGTTCCGGCGTCGAGCAGTACTTC.